This TCR beta chain derives from a study of T-cell reconstitution after alpha-beta-depleted transplantation in children. Findings of the study overall: Several hundred expanded graft clones reportedly supplied alpha-beta T cells about two months after transplant. Most T-cell counts and diversity one year after the transplant came from T cells that were newly produced.

In the case of this clonotype: Its antigen is not identified.

The CDR3 covers 14 residues. V was cut by 3 bases and J by 1 base, with 7 bases left in between. The germline V gene encodes CDR1 SGDLS and CDR2 YYNGEE. Unique molecular identifiers were built into the TCRbeta library. MiXCR, run by TCRdb on the PCR reads, gives a single entry per CDR3 protein. Of just under 250,000 distinct CDR3 sequences listed, about 23% are singletons. The gene calls are TRBV9 and TRBJ2-2; D is unclear. The receptor was derived from a girl aged 2-15 years with Fanconi anemia, due to receive a stem cell transplant. Sequenced here: PBMCs, sampled before TCRalphabeta/CD19-depleted stem cell transplant. The CDR3 DNA is TGTGCCAGCAGCGCCCACAGGAACACCGGGGAGCTGTTTTTT. Amino acids: CASSAHRNTGELFF.